Below are 20 T cell receptor beta chains sequenced from a single sample in a study of early T cells in non-severe SARS-CoV-2 infection. Via MiXCR, TCRdb re-called the 5' RACE reads, giving one row per CDR3 protein. The table has about 27,000 distinct CDR3 sequences, about 4% seen once. Sequencing was done on a sample of whole blood. These receptors originate from an adult who was a healthcare worker with PCR-confirmed SARS-CoV-2 infection or an uninfected control (not recorded which).

This clonotype showed up many times. This chain connects TRBV18 to TRBJ2-5, with D unclear. Trimming took 3 bases from V and 10 from J, leaving 9 bases between them. The CDR3 consists of 11 residues. Germline assignment: CDR1 KGHSH and CDR2 LQKENI. CDR3 DNA sequence: TGTGCCAGCTCACCCGCTGGGGACCAGTACTTC. As protein: CASSPAGDQYF.

This clonotype was seen more than once but under ten times. The genes are TRBV6-2 or TRBV6-3 and TRBJ1-6; 7 positions match TRBD1. Trimming at V came to 6 bases and at J to 1 base, leaving 0 bases not matched to a gene. The CDR3 is made up of 14 amino acids. Germline-derived CDR1 and CDR2 are MNHEY and SVGEGT. The CDR3, as DNA: TGTGCCAGCAGACAGGGGTCCTATAATTCACCCCTCCACTTT. Translated, it gives CASRQGSYNSPLHF.

This clonotype was observed many times. CDR3 DNA: TGTGCCAGCAGTTACGGCCTAGCGGGAGGTCGAAGATCCTACGAGCAGTACTTC. This sequence encodes CASSYGLAGGRRSYEQYF. The genes are TRBV6-5 and TRBJ2-7, with TRBD2 matching over 11 bases. Trimming took 2 bases from V and 1 from J; bases not matched to a gene: 10. CDR1 is MNHEY, CDR2 SVGAGI, per germline. This CDR3 contains 18 residues.

The rearrangement links TRBV5-1 to TRBJ1-5, with D hard to call. Germline CDR1 and CDR2: SGHRS and YFSETQ. V was shortened by 4 bases and J by 0 bases, with 11 bases between the two germline ends. The CDR3 has 15 amino acids. The CDR3 bases are TGCGCCAGCAGCCCGGACGGTTATAGCAATCAGCCCCAGCATTTT. Amino acid sequence: CASSPDGYSNQPQHF.

The table lists this clonotype with many counts. CDR3 region: CASSETSRTGELFF. The DNA for the CDR3 is TGTGCCAGCAGTGAAACCTCACGCACCGGGGAGCTGTTTTTT. The V gene is TRBV2, the J gene TRBJ2-2; D gene ambiguous. Germline V gene lookup returns CDR1 SNHLY and CDR2 FYNNEI. V gave up 2 bases and J gave up 4 bases, with 8 bases separating them. The CDR3 runs 14 residues.

The chain has TRBV3-1 and TRBJ1-1; D gene unclear. The CDR3 is 14 residues long. V gave up 1 base and J gave up 4 bases, with 10 bases separating them. Germline V gene data show CDR1 as LGHDT and CDR2 as YNNKEL (reference sequence). CDR3 DNA: TGTGCCAGCAGCCAAGGGGCGCGGGGCACTGAAGCTTTCTTT. This translates into CASSQGARGTEAFF.

This clonotype was detected many times. The gene calls are TRBV6-5 and TRBJ1-1; no reliable D call. The V gene lost 6 bases and the J gene lost 5 bases, with 16 bases spanning the gap. The germline gives CDR1 MNHEY, CDR2 SVGAGI. The CDR3 covers 14 residues. CDR3 residues: CASSPSWLRTEAFF. DNA for the CDR3: TGTGCCAGCAGCCCGTCGTGGCTGCGGACTGAAGCTTTCTTT.

This clonotype was detected many times. The genes are TRBV4-3 and TRBJ2-7, with D tentatively TRBD2 (6 bases). CDR3 length equals 11 residues. Germline CDR1 reads LGHNA; CDR2 reads YSLEER. V was pared by 8 bases and J by 5 bases, with 10 bases between. The CDR3 nucleotides are TGCGCCAGCGGCCGCGGGAACGAGCAGTACTTC. Translation gives CASGRGNEQYF.

This clonotype was observed many times. This chain links TRBV7-2 with TRBJ2-3, with unresolved D. Germline values: CDR1 SGHTA, CDR2 FQGNSA. The germline V and J ends were trimmed by 2 bases and 0 bases, with 9 bases remaining between them. CDR3 size: 15 residues. This CDR3 reads CASSLNTPSTDTQYF. The CDR3 DNA sequence: TGTGCCAGCAGCTTAAACACCCCAAGCACAGATACGCAGTATTTT. The full variable domain, completed using reference TRBV7-2 and TRBJ2-3, is GAGVSQSPSNKVTEKGKDVELRCDPISGHTALYWYRQSLGQGLEFLIYFQGNSAPDKSGLPSDRFSAERTGGSVSTLTIQRTQQEDSAVYLCASSLNTPSTDTQYFGPGTRLTVL.

This clonotype showed up many times. This CDR3 is CASSPAGVLEANEQFF. The CDR3 region has the DNA TGTGCCAGCAGCCCGGCAGGCGTCCTTGAAGCCAATGAGCAGTTCTTC. The chain uses TRBV7-8 and TRBJ2-1; D not certain. With 5 bases removed from V and 6 bases from J, the gap between germline ends came to 20 bases. The CDR3 consists of 16 residues. Germline V CDR1 and CDR2: SGHVS, FQNEAQ. The variable domain in full, completed from reference TRBV7-8 and TRBJ2-1, reads GAGVSQSPRYKVAKRGQDVALRCDPISGHVSLFWYQQALGQGPEFLTYFQNEAQLDKSGLPSDRFFAERPEGSVSTLKIQRTQQEDSAVYLCASSPAGVLEANEQFFGPGTRLTVL.

This clonotype was observed a few times. The V gene is TRBV7-6, the J gene TRBJ2-7; 8 bases line up with TRBD2. V gave up 5 bases and J gave up 3 bases; unmatched junction bases: 6. The CDR3 runs to 14 residues. CDR1 is SGHVS and CDR2 is FNYEAQ in the germline V gene. The CDR3 nucleotides read TGTGCCAGCAGCCATCCGGGAGGGCGCTACGAGCAGTACTTC. The encoded protein is CASSHPGGRYEQYF.

This clonotype has a count of ten or more. This chain connects TRBV2 to TRBJ1-1; D might be TRBD1 (6 bases). CDR3 size: 14 residues. CDR1 and CDR2 from the germline V gene are SNHLY and FYNNEI. Trimming shortened V by 8 bases and J by 0 bases, and 13 bases separated the two germline ends. The CDR3 sequence is CASGPDRMNTEAFF. The CDR3 nucleotides read TGTGCCAGCGGACCCGACAGGATGAACACTGAAGCTTTCTTT.

This clonotype was seen many times. V is TRBV4-3 and J is TRBJ1-4; D is uncertain. CDR3 length: 20 residues. The germline V gene encodes CDR1 LGHNA and CDR2 YSLEER. The ends were cut back, 1 base at V and 8 bases at J, with 29 bases in the middle. The CDR3 DNA sequence: TGCGCCAGCAGCCAAGGAATAGGTACCCGCGTTGGAGGGTGGGGAGAAAAACTGTTTTTT. Residues: CASSQGIGTRVGGWGEKLFF.

This clonotype was observed many times. This chain uses TRBV6-2 or TRBV6-3 with TRBJ1-2; D gene uncertain. CDR3 length equals 13 residues. The V and J ends lost 7 bases and 0 bases respectively, with 9 bases between them. CDR1 MNHEY and CDR2 SVGEGT come from the germline V gene. The CDR3 region is CASTGRTNYGYTF. The CDR3 coding sequence is TGTGCCAGCACCGGCAGAACTAACTATGGCTACACCTTC.

This clonotype came up many times. J is TRBJ2-1 and V is TRBV15; D is unresolved. The CDR3 extends over 14 amino acids. In germline, CDR1 is LNHNV, CDR2 YYDKDF (reference sequence). Trimming shortened V by 1 base and J by 2 bases, and 6 bases separated the two germline ends. The chain's CDR3 is CATSRVQTYNEQFF. Here the CDR3 DNA reads TGTGCCACCAGCAGAGTGCAAACCTACAATGAGCAGTTCTTC.

The sample holds many counts of this clonotype. The V call is TRBV18, the J call TRBJ1-2; D is undetermined. V was trimmed by 0 bases and J by 1 base, leaving 9 bases between them. Per germline, CDR1 KGHSH and CDR2 LQKENI. The CDR3 is 15 residues long. The CDR3 here is CASSPPGFLNYGYTF. In DNA form, the CDR3 reads TGTGCCAGCTCACCACCCGGGTTCCTTAACTATGGCTACACCTTC.

This clonotype was observed many times. CDR3 DNA: TGTGCCAGCAGCATAAAAGAGACCCAGTACTTC. The encoded protein is CASSIKETQYF. This chain uses TRBV7-2 with TRBJ2-5; unclear D gene. This CDR3 has 11 amino acids. Germline lookup yields CDR1 SGHTA and CDR2 FQGNSA. V gave up 5 bases and J gave up 3 bases, with 4 bases separating them. Full variable domain (remainder filled in from reference TRBV7-2 and TRBJ2-5): GAGVSQSPSNKVTEKGKDVELRCDPISGHTALYWYRQSLGQGLEFLIYFQGNSAPDKSGLPSDRFSAERTGGSVSTLTIQRTQQEDSAVYLCASSIKETQYFGPGTRLLVL.

This clonotype was seen many times. The chain recombines TRBV4-1 with TRBJ2-7, with TRBD1 matching over 9 bases. The germline CDR1 and CDR2 sequences are MGHRA and YSYEKL. The CDR3 spans 17 residues. V gave up 2 bases and J gave up 1 base; unmatched junction bases: 9. The CDR3 loop is CASSQPHRTGASYEQYF. As DNA, the CDR3 is TGCGCCAGCAGCCAACCGCATCGGACAGGGGCATCCTACGAGCAGTACTTC.

This clonotype was detected many times. The V gene is TRBV9, the J gene TRBJ1-2; D uncertain. V shed 0 bases and J shed 2 bases, with 14 bases lying between them. Germline V CDR1 and CDR2: SGDLS, YYNGEE. The CDR3 spans 16 residues. The CDR3 protein is CASSVGEAPINYGYTF. CDR3 coding DNA: TGTGCCAGCAGCGTAGGAGAGGCACCGATCAACTATGGCTACACCTTC. Variable domain in full (rest from reference TRBV9 and TRBJ1-2): DSGVTQTPKHLITATGQRVTLRCSPRSGDLSVYWYQQSLDQGLQFLIQYYNGEERAKGNILERFSAQQFPDLHSELNLSSLELGDSALYFCASSVGEAPINYGYTFGSGTRLTVV.

This clonotype was observed a few times. The chain uses TRBV28 and TRBJ1-1; D remains unclear. Per the germline V gene, CDR1 is MDHEN and CDR2 is SYDVKM. The CDR3 runs 13 residues. With 7 bases removed from V and 0 bases from J, the gap between germline ends came to 9 bases. For the CDR3, the DNA is TGTGCCAGCATTTCCTACATGAACACTGAAGCTTTCTTT. It translates to CASISYMNTEAFF.